This TCR beta chain was captured in a study of blood T cell repertoires in COVID-19. Study summary: PBMCs, B-cell-depleted T cells, or T cells were the source of the cDNA or gDNA that made up the material.

Germline loops: CDR1 SGHDT, CDR2 YYEEEE. The CDR3 length is 13 residues. Trimming removed 1 base at V and 6 bases at J, with 8 bases between. Assay used: immunoSEQ multiplex PCR; TCRdb lists only in-frame clones, some missing. The table lists about 44,000 clones, 89% of them singletons, with less than 20% in the top ten. Sequenced sample: peripheral blood. This TCR derives from a man aged 70 or older with active COVID-19. The chain recombines TRBV5-6 with TRBJ2-4, with D unresolved. The CDR3, as DNA: TGTGCCAGCAGCTTGTCTCACTTAAACATTCAGTACTTC. Its translation is CASSLSHLNIQYF. Full variable domain (remainder filled in from reference TRBV5-6 and TRBJ2-4): DAGVTQSPTHLIKTRGQQVTLRCSPKSGHDTVSWYQQALGQGPQFIFQYYEEEERQRGNFPDRFSGHQFPNYSSELNVNALLLGDSALYLCASSLSHLNIQYFGAGTRLSVL.